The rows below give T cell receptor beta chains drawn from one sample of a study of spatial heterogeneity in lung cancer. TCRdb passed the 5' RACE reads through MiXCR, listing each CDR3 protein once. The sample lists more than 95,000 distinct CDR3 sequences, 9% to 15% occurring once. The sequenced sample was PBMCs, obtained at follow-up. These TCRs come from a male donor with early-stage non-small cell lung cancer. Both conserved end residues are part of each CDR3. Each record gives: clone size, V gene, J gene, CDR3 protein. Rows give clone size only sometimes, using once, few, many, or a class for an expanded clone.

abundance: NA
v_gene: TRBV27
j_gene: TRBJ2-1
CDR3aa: CASSFANAYFRGPNEQFF

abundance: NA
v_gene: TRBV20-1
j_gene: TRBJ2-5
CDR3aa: CSAPRLAGGSYQETQYF

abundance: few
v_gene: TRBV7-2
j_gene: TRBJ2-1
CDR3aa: CASSPLGRGASEQFF

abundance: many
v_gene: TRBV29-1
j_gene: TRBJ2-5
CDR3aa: CSVSQGGRETQYF

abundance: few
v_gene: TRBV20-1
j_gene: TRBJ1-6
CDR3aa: CSARGLVFNSPLHF

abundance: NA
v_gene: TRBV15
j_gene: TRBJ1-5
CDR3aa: CATSRVAGGSNQPQHF

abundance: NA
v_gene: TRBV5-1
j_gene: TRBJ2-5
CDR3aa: CASSLTAGQETQYF

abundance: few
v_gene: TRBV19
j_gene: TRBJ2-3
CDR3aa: CASSPLGDTQYF

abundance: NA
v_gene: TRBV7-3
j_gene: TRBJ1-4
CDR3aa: CASSIDRGSELFF

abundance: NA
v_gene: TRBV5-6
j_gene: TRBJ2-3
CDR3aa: CASSSIQGDTQYF

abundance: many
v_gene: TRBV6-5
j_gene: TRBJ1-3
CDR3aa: CASSYSAQGSGNTIYF

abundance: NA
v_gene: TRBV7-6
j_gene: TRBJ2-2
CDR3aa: CASSSPRSLSTGELFF

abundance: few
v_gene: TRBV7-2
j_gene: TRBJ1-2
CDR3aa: CASSLELGGYTF

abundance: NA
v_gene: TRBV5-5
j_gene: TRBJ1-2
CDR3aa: CASSPETGGAYGYTF

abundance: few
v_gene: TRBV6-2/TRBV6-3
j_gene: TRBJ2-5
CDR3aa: CASSSTPLAGHQETQYF

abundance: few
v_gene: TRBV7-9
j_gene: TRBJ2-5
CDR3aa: CASSPRTGGGTQYF

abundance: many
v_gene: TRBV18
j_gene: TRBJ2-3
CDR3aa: CASSLRSNIADTDTQYF

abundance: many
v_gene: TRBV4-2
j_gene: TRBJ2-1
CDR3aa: CASSQVSGGSSYNEQFF

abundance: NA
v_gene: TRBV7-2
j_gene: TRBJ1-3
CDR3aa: CASSSQRPSSGNTIYF

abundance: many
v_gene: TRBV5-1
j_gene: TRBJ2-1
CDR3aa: CASSLSGAGRNEQFF

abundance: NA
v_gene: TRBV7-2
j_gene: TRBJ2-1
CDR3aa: CASSLSSGTSGYNEQFF

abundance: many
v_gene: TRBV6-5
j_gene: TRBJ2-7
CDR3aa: CASGTAYEQYF

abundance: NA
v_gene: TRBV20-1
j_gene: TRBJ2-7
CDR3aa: CSAPSDGSSYEQYF

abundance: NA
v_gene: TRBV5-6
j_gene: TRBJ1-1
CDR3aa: CASRKTRVVNTEAFF

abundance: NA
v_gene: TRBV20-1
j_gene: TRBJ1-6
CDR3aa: CVSLQGYNSPLHF

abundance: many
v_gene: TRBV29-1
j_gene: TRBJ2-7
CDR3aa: CSAKTAASSYEQYF

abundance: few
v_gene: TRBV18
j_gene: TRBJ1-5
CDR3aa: CASSSPPTQSNQPQHF

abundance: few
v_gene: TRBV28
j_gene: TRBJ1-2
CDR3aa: CASSFKGSYGYTF

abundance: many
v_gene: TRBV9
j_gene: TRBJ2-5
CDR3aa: CASSVGQYQETQYF